The present T cell receptor beta chain was sequenced within a study of T cells after posttransplantation cyclophosphamide. Study-wide points: After PTCy, TRB diversity resembled that of CNI/methotrexate controls. Donor-recipient repertoire similarity was low at 1-2 months, rising over year one. Skin or GI-infiltrating T cells shared few TRB sequences with blood.

CDR3 length: 16 residues. CDR1 and CDR2 (germline): MGHRA, YSYEKL. V was cut by 4 bases and J by 6 bases, with 22 bases left in between. Libraries were prepared by immunoSEQ multiplex PCR; TCRdb keeps only in-frame clonotypes and omits some of them. The sample contains tens of thousands of clones, none of them singletons. This clone was counted ten times or more. Antigen unknown. Busulfan-fludarabine conditioning, marrow transplant, and cyclophosphamide on days +3 and +4 were administered. The clonotype originates from a young adult male patient who received an allogeneic stem cell transplant from a related donor, was CMV-positive, and had no GVHD. Some T cells here may be from the graft donor. V and J are TRBV4-1 and TRBJ2-7, with D possibly being TRBD2 (6 bases). The sequencing here drew on PBMCs, taken after allogeneic stem cell transplant with posttransplant cyclophosphamide. CDR3 loop: CASSRDIADGIGEQYF. CDR3 in DNA: TGCGCCAGCAGCCGAGATATAGCGGACGGGATCGGCGAGCAGTACTTC.